This T cell receptor (beta chain) was found in a study of blood T cell repertoires in COVID-19. Study information: There were acute and convalescent COVID-19 samples, and they came from the United States, Italy and Spain. The analysed material was cDNA or gDNA that came from T cells, B-cell-depleted T cells, or PBMCs.

The V end was cut by 6 bases, the J end by 10 bases, with 16 bases between. The CDR3 has 14 amino acids. CDR1 is MNHEY, CDR2 SMNVEV, per germline (reference sequence). Authors' data handling: Amplification of reference gene primers provided the estimated nucleated cell counts. Sequenced by immunoSEQ multiplex PCR; TCRdb stores in-frame clones only, minus some. The V and J calls and clone size come from that table; D and trimming were worked out from the DNA. Of 70,000 to 85,000 clones detected, roughly 86% appear once; the ten largest clones hold about 1.9%. This sequence was found in a woman between 55 and 75 years old with acute or convalescent COVID-19. The material sequenced was peripheral blood. V and J are TRBV27 and TRBJ1-6, with D possibly matching TRBD1 (6 bases). The CDR3 protein is CASRPFDRGSPLHF. The CDR3 nucleotides read TGTGCCAGCAGGCCCTTCGATAGGGGGTCACCCCTCCACTTT.